Listed here are 14 T cell receptor beta chains from one sample, sequenced in a study of T cell repertoires in aging, cancer and after chemotherapy. TRB rearrangements spanning V, D and J were amplified using mixed TRB-A/B primers. TCRdb re-derived calls from the multiplex PCR reads in MiXCR, one entry per CDR3 protein. The sample includes about 4,100 distinct CDR3 sequences, under 30% of them seen just once. TCR beta rearrangements were amplified from peripheral blood genomic DNA. The material sequenced was blood. These receptors originate from a human donor with a solid tumor.

Written as DNA, the CDR3 is TGTGCCAGCAGTGAGAGACGGGGTAGCTCCTACAATGAGCAGTTCTTC. Its protein is CASSERRGSSYNEQFF. The V call is TRBV6-1, the J call TRBJ2-1; D is perhaps TRBD2 (5 bases). The ends were cut back, 3 bases at V and 0 bases at J, with 12 bases in the middle. This CDR3 is 16 amino acids long. Germline CDR1 and CDR2: MNHNS and SASEGT.

The chain carries TRBV6-6 and TRBJ2-7; 13 bases fit TRBD2. Germline V CDR1 and CDR2: MNHNY, SVGAGI (reference sequence). Germline trimming cut 0 bases from V and 0 bases from J; bases unmatched to any gene: 5. The CDR3 spans 18 residues. CDR3 sequence reads: CASSYSSGLAGVSYEQYF. CDR3 in DNA: TGTGCCAGCAGTTACTCGAGCGGACTAGCGGGGGTCTCCTACGAGCAGTACTTC.

V gene TRBV20-1 combines with J gene TRBJ1-4; D possibly corresponds to TRBD1 (5 bases). CDR1 is DFQATT and CDR2 is SNEGSKA in the germline V gene (reference sequence). V lost 1 base and J lost 7, with 16 bases in between. The CDR3 totals 15 residues. The CDR3 region has the DNA TGCAGTGCTAGAGGAAGGGGCAAGGATCTTGAAAAACTGTTTTTT. This encodes CSARGRGKDLEKLFF.

The chain uses TRBV5-1 and TRBJ1-5; D is uncertain. Germline V gene lookup returns CDR1 SGHRS and CDR2 YFSETQ. Between the trimmed V and J ends, which lost 0 bases and 7 bases, there was a span of 8 bases. There are 13 residues in the CDR3. CDR3 in DNA: TGCGCCAGCAGCTTGGACGATTCACAGCCCCAGCATTTT. It encodes CASSLDDSQPQHF.

In its sample, this clonotype is large (0.1 to 1%). The genes are TRBV29-1 and TRBJ2-1; 10 nucleotides line up with TRBD2. The CDR3 has 12 residues. Germline V gene data show CDR1 as SQVTM and CDR2 as ANQGSEA. CDR3 loop: CSSGRRGNEQFF. CDR3 DNA sequence: TGCAGTAGCGGGAGGAGGGGAAATGAGCAGTTCTTC.

This clonotype is large. The chain employs TRBV19 and TRBJ2-3, with D possibly called TRBD1 or TRBD2 (5 bases each). This CDR3 is 14 amino acids long. Trimming cost V 2 bases and J 5 bases, with 11 bases left between them. Per the germline V gene, CDR1 is LNHDA and CDR2 is SQIVND (reference sequence). The CDR3 region has the DNA TGTGCCAGTAGTATAAGGGGAGCAGAAGATACGCAGTATTTT. Encoded protein: CASSIRGAEDTQYF. The complete variable domain, with remaining parts taken from reference TRBV19 and TRBJ2-3, reads DGGITQSPKYLFRKEGQNVTLSCEQNLNHDAMYWYRQDPGQGLRLIYYSQIVNDFQKGDIAEGYSVSREKKESFPLTVTSAQKNPTAFYLCASSIRGAEDTQYFGPGTRLTVL.

V usage is TRBV28 and J usage is TRBJ1-2; TRBD1 aligns across 10 bases. The CDR3 length is 15 residues. Trimming cost V 3 bases and J 4 bases; bases outside gene matches: 5. CDR1 is MDHEN and CDR2 is SYDVKM in the germline V gene. CDR3 nucleotide sequence: TGTGCCAGCAGTTTGCGGGACAGGGGTGTCTATGGCTACACCTTC. It encodes CASSLRDRGVYGYTF.

In this sample, this clonotype is medium-sized. The genes are TRBV15 and TRBJ2-1; 10 positions match TRBD2. Per the germline V gene, CDR1 is LNHNV and CDR2 is YYDKDF (reference sequence). The CDR3 is 16 amino acids. V shed 2 bases and J 1 base; nucleotides not matched to a gene: 2. The CDR3 spells CATSRSTSGSYNEQFF. CDR3 coding DNA: TGTGCCACCAGCAGATCGACTAGCGGGTCCTACAATGAGCAGTTCTTC.

In this sample, this clonotype is medium-sized. The rearrangement joins TRBV6-5 to TRBJ1-2, with 12 bases identical to TRBD1. Germline CDR1 and CDR2: MNHEY and SVGAGI. This CDR3 comprises 15 residues. Germline trimming cut 0 bases from V and 7 bases from J; bases unmatched to any gene: 3. CDR3 sequence: CASSYSGTGGFGYTF. CDR3 DNA: TGTGCCAGCAGTTACTCCGGGACAGGGGGCTTTGGCTACACCTTC.

Judged by abundance, this clonotype is large. This sequence joins TRBV29-1 and TRBJ2-1; D remains ambiguous. Trimming took off 8 bases at V and 9 bases at J, with 17 bases between the two ends. This CDR3 is 12 amino acids long. The germline CDR1 and CDR2 sequences are SQVTM and ANQGSEA. The CDR3 region has the DNA TGCAGCTATCAAAAGGTTTTTGGTGAGCAGTTCTTC. Protein product: CSYQKVFGEQFF.

Note on this clonotype: This may stem from a read error, because a much larger clone lies one nucleotide away. The chain recombines TRBV6-5 with TRBJ2-1, with TRBD2 identical over 13 bases. V was clipped by 6 bases and J by 1 base; unmatched bases: 3. In germline, CDR1 is MNHEY, CDR2 SVGAGI. The CDR3 spans 16 residues. The chain's CDR3 is CASSRLAGGSYNEQFF. CDR3 sequence (DNA): TGTGCCAGCAGCCGACTAGCGGGAGGATCCTACAATGAGCAGTTCTTC.

A remark on this clonotype: A much more abundant neighbour one base away suggests this may be a read error. The chain uses TRBV5-6 and TRBJ2-1; 9 bases match TRBD2. V dropped 5 bases and J dropped 9; count of bases not matched to a gene: 12. Germline V CDR1 and CDR2: SGHDT, YYEEEE. This CDR3 region has 15 residues. The CDR3, as DNA: TGTGCCAGCAGTCCTCTAGCGGGGTGGGGTGTTGAGCAGTTCTTC. Encoded protein: CASSPLAGWGVEQFF.

This clonotype occurred a few times. The CDR3 is CASSPLPIRSPLYEQYF. The CDR3 coding sequence is TGTGCCAGCAGCCCACTGCCAATACGTTCCCCCCTCTACGAGCAGTACTTC. V and J are TRBV7-9 and TRBJ2-7; D unresolved. The germline V and J ends were trimmed by 5 bases and 3 bases, with 23 bases remaining between them. Germline V gene sequence: CDR1 SEHNR, CDR2 FQNEAQ (reference sequence). The length of the CDR3 is 17 residues.

For the CDR3, the DNA is TGCGCCAGCAGATGGGGCCCGAACACTGAAGCTTTCTTT. This encodes CASRWGPNTEAFF. The rearrangement joins TRBV5-1 to TRBJ1-1; possibly TRBD1 for D (5 bases). CDR3 length: 13 amino acids. V was trimmed by 5 bases and J by 1 base, leaving 9 bases between them. CDR1 and CDR2 (germline): SGHRS, YFSETQ.